The 15 T cell receptor beta chains in this list originate from one sample, sequenced in a study. TCRdb passed the 5' RACE reads through MiXCR, listing each CDR3 protein once. The sample records under 65,000 distinct CDR3 sequences, around a quarter being singletons. The sequenced sample consisted of tumor-infiltrating memory CD4+ T cells sorted from the breast tumor. Subset indicated: memory CD4+ T cells, CD4+CD45RO+CD25-. The source is a female donor with breast cancer.

This clonotype was counted only a few times. The junction shows a germline mismatch at one end, possibly a read error. This chain links TRBV6-5 with TRBJ2-3, with D possibly TRBD1 on 6 matching bases. Looked up from germline, CDR1 is MNHEY and CDR2 is SVGAGI. CDR3 size: 14 residues. CDR3 protein: CASSYGRGTDTRYF. CDR3 in DNA: TGTGCCAGCAGTTACGGCAGGGGCACAGATACGCGGTATTTT.

The chain links TRBV6-6 to TRBJ1-1; D call uncertain. The CDR3 contains 14 residues. Trimming pared 7 bases from V and 2 bases from J, leaving 14 bases between. Germline CDR1 MNHNY, CDR2 SVGAGI (reference sequence). CDR3 coding DNA: TGTGCCAGCACCGATAGGGTACGAAACACTGAAGCTTTCTTT. It encodes CASTDRVRNTEAFF.

This clonotype is medium-sized within its sample. This chain connects TRBV7-3 to TRBJ2-1; maybe TRBD2 (6 bases). The germline gives CDR1 SGHTA, CDR2 FQGTGA. CDR3 length equals 14 residues. Trimming stripped 2 bases from V and 5 bases from J, with 10 bases between. The CDR3 reads CASSLGGRNNEQFF. The CDR3 DNA sequence: TGTGCCAGCAGCTTAGGAGGGAGAAACAATGAGCAGTTCTTC.

The chain combines TRBV7-2 with TRBJ1-6; D not resolved. There are 15 residues in the CDR3. V was pared by 5 bases and J by 7 bases, with 15 bases between. CDR1 SGHTA and CDR2 FQGNSA come from the germline V gene. The CDR3 sequence: CASSQTRVRNSPLHF. The CDR3 DNA is TGTGCCAGCAGCCAAACGAGGGTGCGGAATTCACCCCTCCACTTT.

The chain joins TRBV29-1 to TRBJ1-1, with a tentative D call TRBD1 (6 bases). With 4 bases removed from V and 8 bases from J, the gap between germline ends came to 11 bases. The germline V gene encodes CDR1 SQVTM and CDR2 ANQGSEA. There are 11 residues in the CDR3. CDR3 in amino acids: CSVGPGQEAFF. The CDR3 DNA sequence: TGCAGCGTTGGGCCTGGACAGGAAGCTTTCTTT. The variable domain in full, with the rest retrieved from reference TRBV29-1 and TRBJ1-1, is SAVISQKPSRDICQRGTSLTIQCQVDSQVTMMFWYRQQPGQSLTLIATANQGSEATYESGFVIDKFPISRPNLTFSTLTVSNMSPEDSSIYLCSVGPGQEAFFGQGTRLTVV.

This clonotype was found a few times. The rearrangement uses TRBV27 and TRBJ2-5; a possible D gene is TRBD2 (5 bases). This CDR3 has 15 amino acids. The V gene lost 5 bases and the J gene lost 1 base, with 14 bases spanning the gap. Germline V lookup: CDR1 MNHEY, CDR2 SMNVEV (reference sequence). CDR3 loop: CASSLGGRAQETQYF. The CDR3 bases are TGTGCCAGCAGTCTAGGAGGCCGGGCCCAAGAGACCCAGTACTTC.

In the case of this clonotype: This may stem from a read error, because a much larger clone lies one nucleotide away. The chain is built from TRBV5-1 and TRBJ1-3; TRBD1 is a possible D gene (5 bases). Germline CDR1 is SGHRS and CDR2 is YFSETQ. CDR3 size: 16 residues. The CDR3 sequence: CASSYTDRRSGNAIYF. Written as DNA, the CDR3 is TGCGCCAGCAGTTATACAGACAGACGCTCTGGAAACGCCATATATTTT. The full variable domain, its missing parts supplied by reference TRBV5-1 and TRBJ1-3, is KAGVTQTPRYLIKTRGQQVTLSCSPISGHRSVSWYQQTPGQGLQFLFEYFSETQRNKGNFPGRFSGRQFSNSRSEMNVSTLELGDSALYLCASSYTDRRSGNAIYFGEGSWLTVV.

This clonotype was detected a few times. V and J are TRBV9 and TRBJ2-7; TRBD1 matches 11 bases. Trimming at V came to 4 bases and at J to 4 bases, leaving 4 bases not matched to a gene. Germline V CDR1 and CDR2: SGDLS, YYNGEE. The CDR3 is 14 amino acids. This CDR3 is CASSSGQGVYEQYF. For the CDR3, the DNA is TGTGCCAGCAGCTCGGGACAGGGGGTTTACGAGCAGTACTTC. Full variable domain (missing parts from reference TRBV9 and TRBJ2-7): DSGVTQTPKHLITATGQRVTLRCSPRSGDLSVYWYQQSLDQGLQFLIQYYNGEERAKGNILERFSAQQFPDLHSELNLSSLELGDSALYFCASSSGQGVYEQYFGPGTRLTVT.

This chain joins TRBV18 and TRBJ1-3, with D unresolved. Trimming pared 3 bases from V and 0 bases from J, leaving 15 bases between. This CDR3 comprises 17 residues. Germline values: CDR1 KGHSH, CDR2 LQKENI. CDR3 sequence (DNA): TGTGCCAGCTCACCGAGGGCAGTCTCAGGCTCTGGAAACACCATATATTTT. Translation gives CASSPRAVSGSGNTIYF.

This clonotype has only a few counts. V is TRBV7-3 and J is TRBJ2-2; D uncertain. CDR1 is SGHTA and CDR2 is FQGTGA in the germline V gene. CDR3 length equals 14 residues. V gave up 5 bases and J gave up 1 base, with 8 bases separating them. The CDR3 spells CASSLGRNTGELFF. The CDR3 DNA reads TGTGCCAGCAGCCTCGGACGGAACACCGGGGAGCTGTTTTTT.

This clonotype was found a few times. J is TRBJ1-2 and V is TRBV20-1, with D hard to call. Germline V gene lookup returns CDR1 DFQATT and CDR2 SNEGSKA (reference sequence). This CDR3 contains 11 residues. In DNA, the CDR3 is TGCAGCGCCGACGGGTATTATGGCTACACCTTC. It yields the protein CSADGYYGYTF.

This clonotype has only a few counts. This chain joins TRBV6-6 and TRBJ2-7, with TRBD2 identical over 10 bases. J lost 6 bases, V lost 6 bases, and 11 bases had no gene match. CDR3 length: 15 amino acids. Germline-derived CDR1 and CDR2 are MNHNY and SVGAGI (reference sequence). The CDR3 loop is CASSTSPSGSSEQYF. The CDR3 DNA sequence: TGTGCCAGCAGCACTTCCCCTAGCGGGAGTAGCGAGCAGTACTTC.

V is TRBV4-3 and J is TRBJ2-2; D is ambiguous. The germline gives CDR1 LGHNA, CDR2 YSLEER. V lost 1 base to trimming and J lost 3 bases, with 3 bases between them. The CDR3 runs to 13 residues. The CDR3 nucleotides are TGCGCCAGCAGCCAAGCGGACACCGGGGAGCTGTTTTTT. Protein product: CASSQADTGELFF.

Ten or more counts support this clonotype. J is TRBJ2-1 and V is TRBV20-1, with a weak D call TRBD1 (6 bases). Trimming cost V 7 bases and J 6 bases, with 22 bases left between them. The CDR3 is made up of 15 amino acids. Germline V gives CDR1 DFQATT, CDR2 SNEGSKA (reference sequence). The CDR3 DNA sequence: TGCAGTGTCAGAGGGGGTGCGGGTTGGGGCAATGAGCAGTTCTTC. Protein: CSVRGGAGWGNEQFF.

This clonotype has only a few counts. V gene TRBV25-1 combines with J gene TRBJ1-4, with a tentative D call TRBD1 (5 bases). Germline V gives CDR1 MGHDK, CDR2 SYGVNS. V shed 3 bases and J shed 10 bases, with 18 bases lying between them. CDR3 length equals 15 residues. The CDR3 nucleotides read TGTGCCAGCAGTGATCCGGGACCCGACCGTGGAAAACTGTTTTTT. As protein: CASSDPGPDRGKLFF.